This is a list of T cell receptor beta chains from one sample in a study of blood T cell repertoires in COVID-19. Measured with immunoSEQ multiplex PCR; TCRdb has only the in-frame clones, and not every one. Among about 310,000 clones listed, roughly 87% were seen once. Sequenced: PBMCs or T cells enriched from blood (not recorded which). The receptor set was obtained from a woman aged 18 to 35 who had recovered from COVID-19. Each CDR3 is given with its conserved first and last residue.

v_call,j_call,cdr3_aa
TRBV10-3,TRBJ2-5,CAISAAPEETQYF
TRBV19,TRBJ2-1,CASSTSGGANEQFF
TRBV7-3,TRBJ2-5,CASSLNPPLAGVQETQYF
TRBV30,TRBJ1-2,CAGMDRVEGGYTF
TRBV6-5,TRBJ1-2,CASRRTGALYGYTF
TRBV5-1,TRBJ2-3,CASSLDGAGRDTQYF
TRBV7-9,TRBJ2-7,CASSSGTSGRDEQYF
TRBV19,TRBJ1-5,CASSRGQGSNQPQHF
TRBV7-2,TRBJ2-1,CATDGGDYNEQFF
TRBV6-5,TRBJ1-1,CASSPRQGRRTEAFF
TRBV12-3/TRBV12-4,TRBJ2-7,CASSLAQSYEQYF
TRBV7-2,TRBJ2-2,CASSRDRTNTGELFF
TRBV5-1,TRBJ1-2,CASSLATGTGLLDYTF
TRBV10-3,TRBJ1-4,CAISDLQGIREKLFF
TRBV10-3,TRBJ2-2,CAISDGRDRDSTGELFF
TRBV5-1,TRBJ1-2,CASSVQTFMEKAF
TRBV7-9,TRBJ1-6,CASSSGTGSYYNSPLHF
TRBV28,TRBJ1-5,CASNTGVSRQPQHF
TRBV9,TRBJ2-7,CASSVSGTGPSYEQYF
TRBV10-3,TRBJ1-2,CAISESREFYTF